The entry below gives a single T cell receptor (beta chain) sequence along with its context. This clone has just one count. It lacks a known antigen. One base away there is no much larger clone; base qualities are not given. This entry belongs to a study of blood T cell repertoires in COVID-19 (dated by TCRdb to the early 2020s). Turning to the overall study: Samples covering the acute and convalescent phases of COVID-19 were provided by collaborators in the United States, Italy and Spain. The prospective study material was composed of cDNA or gDNA derived from T cells, B-cell-depleted T cells, or PBMCs. Deeply sampled blood TCRbeta repertoires from subjects exposed to, actively infected with, or recovered from COVID-19 were included in the dataset. The repertoires were released in a freely available public database intended as a resource for research on the immune response to SARS-CoV-2. The samples were drawn from two sources: the first 160 participants of the ongoing ImmuneRACE study, and 1,254 subjects contributed by 6 global collaborators. The sample metadata nearly always contained a de-identified subject ID, COVID-19 status, age in years and sex. Where HLA class I and class II types were available, the types were taken from metadata supplied by the sample provider, not from assay-based typing. General findings and caveats noted by the study authors: The quantity of clinical and demographic metadata differed by source and by participant and was supplied without curation.

Whole blood was collected in K2EDTA tubes by collaborating institutions according to the institutions' own protocols. For TCRbeta analysis, collaborators shipped samples as frozen whole blood, isolated PBMCs, or DNA extracted from either of those sample types. TCRbeta CDR3 regions were amplified from genomic DNA by means of the immunoSEQ Assay, a bias-controlled multiplex PCR. On the authors' methods: The number of nucleated cells in each sample was estimated by amplification of reference gene primers within the assay. Sequence reads were collapsed and filtered to measure the absolute abundance of every unique TCRbeta CDR3 rearrangement. For each sample, productive Simpson clonality was calculated as the square root of Simpson's diversity index across productive rearrangements. Not all clones reach the TCRdb copy of this immuneACCESS table, which keeps in-frame sequences only. Checked studies attribute under half of the gap to unresolved V genes and leave the rest unexplained. V, J and clone size are those of that table, while D and trimming were read from the DNA. The sample table records 150,000 to 200,000 clones; around 90% of these occur just once. The top ten constitute approximately 4% of the sample.

Trimming takes 4 bases from V and 0 bases from J, and the germline ends sit 12 bases apart. The germline V gene sets CDR1 to SNHLY and CDR2 to FYNNEI. Inclusive of the bounding cysteine and phenylalanine, the CDR3 is 15 residues long. Just the 45-base CDR3 DNA is kept, in frame starting at base 1. This TCR was recovered from a human donor in a cohort sampled during active COVID-19. The chain links TRBV2 with TRBJ1-1; there is no confident call for the D gene. The sample taken for sequencing was peripheral blood. The nucleotide sequence is TGTGCCAGCAGTGGTTCAGGTTCTATGAACACTGAAGCTTTCTTT. It translates as CASSGSGSMNTEAFF.